Below are 18 T cell receptor beta chains sequenced from a single sample in a study of cytomegalovirus exposure and HLA in healthy donors. The PCR employed 60 Vbeta primers together with 13 Jbeta primers. Generated by immunoSEQ multiplex PCR, the TCRdb table keeps only in-frame clones and is missing some. Among more than 90,000 clones listed, about four fifths were seen once. The source material was PBMCs. The origin of the receptors is a woman aged 70-85 years in good health and CMV-seropositive.

The chain couples TRBV27 to TRBJ2-7; D perhaps matches TRBD2 (5 bases). The ends were cut back, 2 bases at V and 1 base at J, with 12 bases in the middle. The CDR3 runs to 15 residues. The germline CDR1 and CDR2 sequences are MNHEY and SMNVEV (reference sequence). CDR3 loop: CASSLRGSGSYEQYF. The CDR3 coding sequence is TGTGCCAGCAGTTTACGAGGGTCGGGATCCTACGAGCAGTACTTC.

The chain employs TRBV28 and TRBJ1-2; D possibly corresponds to TRBD1 (5 bases). In germline, CDR1 is MDHEN, CDR2 SYDVKM. Deletions cut 7 bases from V and 0 bases from J, with 12 bases between. The CDR3 has 14 amino acids. The CDR3 region is CASTPGGANYGYTF. The CDR3, as DNA: TGTGCCAGCACACCTGGGGGGGCTAACTATGGCTACACCTTC.

The sample holds one count of this clone. The chain couples TRBV5-1 to TRBJ2-3; 14 bases align to TRBD2. This CDR3 spans 15 amino acids. V lost 4 bases, J lost 6 bases, and 4 bases stayed unmatched. CDR1 and CDR2 from the germline V gene are SGHRS and YFSETQ. CDR3 sequence: CASSIGLAGGDTQYF. CDR3 coding DNA: TGCGCCAGCAGCATTGGACTAGCGGGAGGTGATACGCAGTATTTT. Full variable domain (rest looked up from reference TRBV5-1 and TRBJ2-3): KAGVTQTPRYLIKTRGQQVTLSCSPISGHRSVSWYQQTPGQGLQFLFEYFSETQRNKGNFPGRFSGRQFSNSRSEMNVSTLELGDSALYLCASSIGLAGGDTQYFGPGTRLTVL.

V is TRBV5-1 and J is TRBJ2-1, with 9 bases matching TRBD2. V trimming: 0 bases; J trimming: 7 bases; junction bases outside the gene matches: 5. There are 15 residues in the CDR3. Per the germline V gene, CDR1 is SGHRS and CDR2 is YFSETQ. This CDR3 reads CASSLASGVGNEQFF. DNA of the CDR3: TGCGCCAGCAGCTTGGCTAGCGGGGTGGGGAATGAGCAGTTCTTC.

The chain uses TRBV7-2 and TRBJ2-5, with TRBD2 matching 11 bases. CDR1 is SGHTA, CDR2 FQGNSA, per germline. This CDR3 has 18 residues. The J segment lost 5 bases and the V segment lost 5 bases, leaving 16 bases of the junction unmatched. DNA for the CDR3: TGTGCCAGCAGCCCGCCGAGGCGTAGCGGGAGGGGCGGGGAGACCCAGTACTTC. This sequence encodes CASSPPRRSGRGGETQYF.

This sequence joins TRBV9 and TRBJ2-3; 9 nucleotides align to TRBD2. V dropped 0 bases and J dropped 2; count of bases not matched to a gene: 4. From germline, CDR1 is SGDLS and CDR2 YYNGEE. The CDR3 is 16 amino acids. This CDR3 reads CASSVGGRGPTDTQYF. CDR3 DNA sequence: TGTGCCAGCAGCGTAGGCGGGAGGGGACCCACAGATACGCAGTATTTT.

This chain joins TRBV9 and TRBJ1-1, with 11 bases that match TRBD1. The ends lost 0 bases at V and 4 bases at J; junction bases unmatched: 11. The germline V gene has CDR1 SGDLS and CDR2 YYNGEE. The CDR3 runs 18 residues. The CDR3 nucleotides read TGTGCCAGCAGCGTAGCGACGGGACAGGGGGTTAGTGGCACTGAAGCTTTCTTT. Its protein product is CASSVATGQGVSGTEAFF.

The chain couples TRBV6-5 to TRBJ1-6; a possible D gene is TRBD1 (5 bases). From germline, CDR1 is MNHEY and CDR2 SVGAGI. The ends were cut back, 2 bases at V and 5 bases at J, with 13 bases in the middle. The CDR3 is 16 residues long. This chain's CDR3 is CASSYSAGKNNSPLHF. CDR3 DNA sequence: TGTGCCAGCAGTTACAGTGCAGGGAAAAATAATTCACCCCTCCACTTT.

J is TRBJ1-3 and V is TRBV5-5; D gene unclear. The CDR3 extends over 13 amino acids. V was pared by 0 bases and J by 3 bases, with 4 bases between. Germline V gene sequence: CDR1 SGHKS, CDR2 YYEKEE (reference sequence). The CDR3 here is CASSLAGGNTIYF. In DNA, the CDR3 is TGTGCCAGCAGCTTGGCCGGTGGAAACACCATATATTTT.

The V gene is TRBV29-1, the J gene TRBJ2-2, with 12 bases matching TRBD2. The CDR3 loop spans 15 amino acids. V shed 6 bases, J shed 6 bases, and the junction held 8 bases outside the gene matches. Germline V gene sequence: CDR1 SQVTM, CDR2 ANQGSEA. The CDR3 loop reads CSVVNLAGGSGELFF. The CDR3 DNA is TGCAGCGTCGTTAACCTAGCGGGAGGGTCCGGGGAGCTGTTTTTT.

V usage is TRBV28 and J usage is TRBJ1-5; D perhaps matches TRBD1 (6 bases). Germline loops: CDR1 MDHEN, CDR2 SYDVKM. Trimming took 6 bases from V and 8 from J, leaving 20 bases between them. CDR3 size: 15 residues. The CDR3 loop is CASSSRGLSAKPQHF. The CDR3 bases are TGTGCCAGCAGCTCCAGGGGCCTTTCAGCAAAGCCCCAGCATTTT. Full variable domain (outside the CDR3, taken from reference TRBV28 and TRBJ1-5): DVKVTQSSRYLVKRTGEKVFLECVQDMDHENMFWYRQDPGLGLRLIYFSYDVKMKEKGDIPEGYSVSREKKERFSLILESASTNQTSMYLCASSSRGLSAKPQHFGDGTRLSIL.

This chain joins TRBV19 and TRBJ2-2; D not certain. In germline, CDR1 is LNHDA, CDR2 SQIVND (reference sequence). This CDR3 is built from 17 residues. V lost 6 bases and J 0 bases, leaving 17 bases between the germline ends. The CDR3 here is CASRPHGAPANTGELFF. The CDR3 DNA reads TGTGCCAGTAGGCCCCACGGTGCGCCCGCGAACACCGGGGAGCTGTTTTTT.

This clone was seen a few times. The V call is TRBV4-1, the J call TRBJ2-5; no clear D. V was pared by 2 bases and J by 5 bases, with 9 bases between. This CDR3 has 13 residues. Per the germline V gene, CDR1 is MGHRA and CDR2 is YSYEKL. CDR3 sequence (DNA): TGCGCCAGCAGCCAATGGCCGTGCGAGACCCAGTACTTC. Its translation: CASSQWPCETQYF.

V and J are TRBV2 and TRBJ2-1, with TRBD2 matching over 9 bases. Unmatched junction bases numbered 2, after V lost 6 bases and J lost 2 bases. Germline V gives CDR1 SNHLY, CDR2 FYNNEI. This CDR3 contains 14 residues. The CDR3 here is CASRRLAAYNEQFF. In DNA form, the CDR3 reads TGTGCCAGCAGGCGACTAGCGGCCTACAATGAGCAGTTCTTC.

J is TRBJ2-5 and V is TRBV28; D perhaps matches TRBD1 (6 bases). The CDR3 has 13 amino acids. Per the germline V gene, CDR1 is MDHEN and CDR2 is SYDVKM. V lost 5 bases, J lost 2 bases, and 9 bases lay in between. The CDR3 coding sequence is TGTGCCAGCAGTGAGGGGGTTCAAGAGACCCAGTACTTC. Translated, it gives CASSEGVQETQYF.

V usage is TRBV7-2 and J usage is TRBJ1-1; TRBD1 aligns across 9 bases. The CDR3 has 13 amino acids. Germline CDR1 is SGHTA and CDR2 is FQGNSA. The junction had 5 bases not matched to a gene; V was cut back by 1 base and J by 11 bases. CDR3 loop: CASSLGGTGRAFF. CDR3 bases: TGTGCCAGCAGCTTAGGAGGGACAGGGCGGGCTTTCTTT.

The chain links TRBV5-1 to TRBJ2-5, with 13 bases aligning to TRBD2. Trimming took 0 bases from V and 1 from J; bases not matched to a gene: 6. There are 18 residues in the CDR3. CDR1 SGHRS and CDR2 YFSETQ come from the germline V gene. The CDR3 reads CASSLATSGRGAQETQYF. The CDR3 DNA sequence: TGCGCCAGCAGCTTGGCCACTAGCGGGAGGGGGGCCCAAGAGACCCAGTACTTC.

The chain recombines TRBV27 with TRBJ2-5, with D possibly matching TRBD2 (6 bases). Near its end, the DNA agrees better with TRBJ2-7, so the J call may be wrong. The V gene's germline CDR1 is MNHEY and CDR2 SMNVEV (reference sequence). This CDR3 comprises 15 residues. CDR3 loop: CASSPAPGLSYEQYF. DNA of the CDR3: TGTGCCAGCAGCCCCGCCCCGGGACTGAGCTACGAGCAGTACTTC.